These 24 T cell receptor beta chains originate from one sample sequenced in a study of post-analysis software for immune sequencing data. Regarding the study as a whole: TRBV segments more frequent in patients than in controls numbered roughly 5 and included TRBV5-6, TRBV5-1 and TRBV20-1.

Their cognate antigens are unknown. TCR beta cDNA libraries included unique molecular identifiers. In TCRdb, the PCR reads were re-called with MiXCR into one record per CDR3 protein. This sample has fewer than 850,000 distinct CDR3 sequences, with less than 35% found just once. Specimen: blood. All receptors come from a girl between 5 and 17 years old with multiple sclerosis.

This clonotype was seen only a few times. V gene TRBV28 combines with J gene TRBJ1-5; D is unclear. The CDR3 sequence is 14 residues long. The germline V gene encodes CDR1 MDHEN and CDR2 SYDVKM. V dropped 3 bases and J dropped 4 bases, with 10 bases sitting between them. The CDR3 nucleotides are TGTGCCAGCAGTTTGTTTGGGCTTAATCAGCCCCAGCATTTT. Its translation is CASSLFGLNQPQHF.

This clonotype came up a few times. The chain links TRBV6-1 to TRBJ1-2; tentative D call: TRBD1 (6 bases). The CDR3 sequence is 14 residues long. Germline V lookup: CDR1 MNHNS, CDR2 SASEGT. The V and J ends lost 1 base and 4 bases respectively, with 10 bases between them. CDR3 coding DNA: TGTGCCAGCAGTGAAGTTCGGACAGCCTATGGCTACACCTTC. Translating gives CASSEVRTAYGYTF.

In the case of this clonotype: Given a much more abundant clone one base away, this may be a read error. This chain connects TRBV5-1 to TRBJ2-1; 10 nucleotides align to TRBD1. Germline V gene lookup returns CDR1 SGHRS and CDR2 YFSETQ. The CDR3 has 16 amino acids. The CDR3 DNA follows: TGCGCCGGCAGCTACCGGGACAGGGGAACCTACAATGAGCAGTTCTTC. Amino acids: CAGSYRDRGTYNEQFF.

Concerning this clonotype: This sequence may be a read error, since a much larger clone differs from it by one base. The rearrangement links TRBV5-1 to TRBJ2-5, with 7 bases that match TRBD1. Germline-derived CDR1 and CDR2 are SGHRS and YFSETQ. V lost 4 bases to trimming and J lost 5 bases; unmatched junction nucleotides: 8. CDR3 length: 14 residues. The CDR3: CASSAGQAVETQYF. The CDR3 DNA sequence: TGCGCCAGCAGCGCCGGACAGGCTGTGGAGACCCAGTACTTC.

The J gene is TRBJ1-6, the V gene TRBV5-1, with 9 bases lining up with TRBD1. V dropped 4 bases and J dropped 8; count of bases not matched to a gene: 4. In germline, CDR1 is SGHRS, CDR2 YFSETQ. The CDR3 is 14 amino acids. The CDR3, as DNA: TGCGCCAGCAGCCCGGGACAGGGAGATTCACCCCTCCACTTT. Its protein product is CASSPGQGDSPLHF.

The rearrangement joins TRBV6-5 to TRBJ2-5, with D possibly TRBD1 on 5 matching bases. The V gene lost 6 bases and the J gene lost 3 bases, with 11 bases spanning the gap. Germline V gives CDR1 MNHEY, CDR2 SVGAGI. CDR3 length: 13 amino acids. The CDR3 region has the DNA TGTGCCAGCAGGCGCCTAGGGGAAGAGACCCAGTACTTC. Translating gives CASRRLGEETQYF.

This clonotype turned up a few times. This rearrangement joins TRBV27 to TRBJ2-5, with D possibly called TRBD1 or TRBD2 (5 bases each). Germline V CDR1 and CDR2: MNHEY, SMNVEV (reference sequence). The CDR3 runs 13 residues. Trimming took off 2 bases at V and 6 bases at J, with 10 bases between the two ends. The CDR3 sequence: CASSLGGTQTQYF. CDR3 nucleotide sequence: TGTGCCAGCAGTTTAGGGGGTACACAGACCCAGTACTTC.

V and J are TRBV6-6 and TRBJ1-5; a weak D match, TRBD1 (5 bases). Between the trimmed V and J ends, which lost 7 bases and 7 bases, there was a span of 11 bases. CDR3 length: 12 amino acids. Germline CDR1 MNHNY, CDR2 SVGAGI (reference sequence). The DNA of the CDR3 is TGTGCCAGCACCTCTGGGGGGCAGCCCCAGCATTTT. Encoded protein: CASTSGGQPQHF.

The chain is built from TRBV5-8 and TRBJ2-3; D is possibly TRBD1 or TRBD2 (5 bases each). V was trimmed by 0 bases and J by 2 bases, leaving 13 bases between them. This CDR3 region has 16 residues. CDR1 and CDR2 (germline): SGHTS, YDEGEE. The CDR3, as DNA: TGTGCCAGCAGCTTGGATCCCGGGGCCGTCACAGATACGCAGTATTTT. This sequence encodes CASSLDPGAVTDTQYF.

The chain joins TRBV5-1 to TRBJ2-1; a weak D match, TRBD2 (7 bases). The ends were cut back, 4 bases at V and 3 bases at J, with 17 bases in the middle. CDR1 and CDR2 from the germline V gene are SGHRS and YFSETQ. The CDR3 contains 16 residues. The chain's CDR3 is CASSMEGGGDYNEQFF. In nucleotides, the CDR3 is TGCGCCAGCAGCATGGAGGGGGGGGGGGACTACAATGAGCAGTTCTTC.

This clonotype was observed a few times. The V call is TRBV6-1, the J call TRBJ1-4; D remains ambiguous. Germline V gene data show CDR1 as MNHNS and CDR2 as SASEGT. The CDR3 totals 15 residues. The ends were cut back, 7 bases at V and 4 bases at J, with 16 bases in the middle. The CDR3 sequence is CASIAGPRRNEKLFF. In DNA, the CDR3 is TGTGCCAGCATCGCCGGTCCCCGTCGTAATGAAAAACTGTTTTTT.

The J gene is TRBJ1-2, the V gene TRBV24-1; D is uncertain. Germline CDR1 KGHDR, CDR2 SFDVKD. The V end was cut by 1 base, the J end by 2 bases, with 7 bases between. The CDR3 covers 14 residues. This CDR3 is CATSDFRLNYGYTF. Written as DNA, the CDR3 is TGTGCCACCAGTGATTTCAGGCTCAACTATGGCTACACCTTC.

In its sample, this clonotype was seen once. One end of the junction is discordant with germline, which a read error may explain. The chain carries TRBV4-3 and TRBJ2-7; tentatively, D is TRBD1 (5 bases). CDR1 LGHNA and CDR2 YSLEER come from the germline V gene. The CDR3 runs to 13 residues. For the CDR3, the DNA is TGCGCCGGCAGTCACTCTAGGGGTCGCGAGCAGTACTTC. This encodes CAGSHSRGREQYF.

The chain carries TRBV18 and TRBJ2-1; no reliable D call. The CDR3 has 13 residues. Trimming took off 4 bases at V and 8 bases at J, with 12 bases between the two ends. CDR1 and CDR2 (germline): KGHSH, LQKENI. CDR3 coding DNA: TGTGCCAGCTCACTCAACACGATCCATGAGCAGTTCTTC. This translates into CASSLNTIHEQFF.

V is TRBV5-1 and J is TRBJ2-1; 9 nucleotides line up with TRBD2. The germline gives CDR1 SGHRS, CDR2 YFSETQ. V lost 0 bases to trimming and J lost 5 bases; unmatched junction nucleotides: 3. This CDR3 comprises 15 residues. This CDR3 reads CASSLELAGDNEQFF. The CDR3 region has the DNA TGCGCCAGCAGCTTGGAGTTAGCGGGGGACAATGAGCAGTTCTTC. Combining the CDR3 with reference TRBV5-1 and TRBJ2-1 gives the whole variable domain KAGVTQTPRYLIKTRGQQVTLSCSPISGHRSVSWYQQTPGQGLQFLFEYFSETQRNKGNFPGRFSGRQFSNSRSEMNVSTLELGDSALYLCASSLELAGDNEQFFGPGTRLTVL.

V is TRBV7-2 and J is TRBJ2-7; TRBD2 might be the D (6 bases). The CDR3 loop spans 13 amino acids. Trimming shortened V by 4 bases and J by 3 bases, and 10 bases separated the two germline ends. Germline CDR1 reads SGHTA; CDR2 reads FQGNSA. The DNA of the CDR3 is TGTGCCAGCAGCTCGGGACTTTTCTACGAGCAGTACTTC. It translates to CASSSGLFYEQYF.

Note on this clonotype: Its ends do not fully match the called genes, so a read error is possible. This chain joins TRBV4-1 and TRBJ2-5; a possible D gene is TRBD1 (6 bases). From germline, CDR1 is MGHRA and CDR2 YSYEKL. The CDR3 extends over 15 amino acids. CDR3 DNA sequence: TGCGCCAGCAGCCAAGCTGACAGGCCGCAAGGGACCCAGTACTTC. This codes for CASSQADRPQGTQYF.

V and J are TRBV3-1 and TRBJ1-2, with TRBD1 as a possible D gene (5 bases). CDR3 length: 12 amino acids. V lost 1 base to trimming and J lost 6 bases, with 6 bases between them. The V gene's germline CDR1 is LGHDT and CDR2 YNNKEL (reference sequence). The CDR3 is CASSQVGDGYTF. For the CDR3, the DNA is TGTGCCAGCAGCCAAGTAGGGGATGGCTACACCTTC.

The chain links TRBV12-3 or TRBV12-4 to TRBJ1-2; D is unclear. V was trimmed by 10 bases and J by 0 bases, leaving 21 bases between them. The CDR3 is 16 amino acids. This CDR3 is CATSSNRAFSNYGYTF. CDR3 DNA sequence: TGTGCCACTTCCAGTAATCGGGCGTTCTCTAACTATGGCTACACCTTC.

The CDR3 coding sequence is TGTGCCAGCAGTTATCAACGGACAGGGCAGTCACCCCTCCACTTT. It translates to CASSYQRTGQSPLHF. This chain uses TRBV6-5 with TRBJ1-6, with 8 bases matching TRBD1. V was pared by 3 bases and J by 10 bases, with 8 bases of the junction left unmatched. The CDR3 covers 15 residues. The germline CDR1 and CDR2 sequences are MNHEY and SVGAGI.

There are many counts of this clonotype. The chain employs TRBV20-1 and TRBJ2-1, with TRBD1 as a possible D gene (6 bases). The CDR3 consists of 13 residues. Trimming took 8 bases from V and 3 from J, leaving 14 bases between them. Germline V gene lookup returns CDR1 DFQATT and CDR2 SNEGSKA (reference sequence). DNA for the CDR3: TGCAGTACCGAGGAGGACAGCTACAATGAGCAGTTCTTC. This encodes CSTEEDSYNEQFF.

In its sample, this clonotype was seen a few times. The chain uses TRBV13 and TRBJ2-3; D gene ambiguous. The germline V and J ends were trimmed by 1 base and 6 bases, with 11 bases remaining between them. The CDR3 is made up of 14 amino acids. Germline lookup yields CDR1 PRHDT and CDR2 FYEKMQ (reference sequence). CDR3 in amino acids: CASSLDPPFDTQYF. The CDR3 nucleotides are TGTGCCAGCAGCTTAGACCCTCCTTTCGATACGCAGTATTTT. Complete variable domain (other parts from reference TRBV13 and TRBJ2-3): AAGVIQSPRHLIKEKRETATLKCYPIPRHDTVYWYQQGPGQDPQFLISFYEKMQSDKGSIPDRFSAQQFSDYHSELNMSSLELGDSALYFCASSLDPPFDTQYFGPGTRLTVL.

This rearrangement joins TRBV12-3 or TRBV12-4 to TRBJ1-1, with a weak D call TRBD1 (6 bases). CDR3 size: 13 residues. The V gene lost 6 bases and the J gene lost 8 bases, with 16 bases spanning the gap. In DNA, the CDR3 is TGTGCCAGCAGAAAACAGGGCTCGGGCGAAGCTTTCTTT. As protein: CASRKQGSGEAFF.

This clonotype appeared a few times. This rearrangement joins TRBV20-1 to TRBJ1-1; 9 bases align to TRBD1. V trimming: 2 bases; J trimming: 4 bases; junction bases outside the gene matches: 8. The V gene's germline CDR1 is DFQATT and CDR2 SNEGSKA (reference sequence). This CDR3 has 15 amino acids. CDR3: CSARSPGTGSTEAFF. The CDR3 DNA reads as TGCAGTGCTAGATCACCCGGGACAGGGAGCACTGAAGCTTTCTTT.